The 13 T cell receptor beta chains presented below share a single source sample, sequenced in a study of T cell responses to AZD1222 COVID-19 vaccine. Profiled with immunoSEQ multiplex PCR; TCRdb holds only in-frame clones, not every one. The sample shows about 180,000 clones, 88% of them seen only once. Source: peripheral blood, taken 28 days after the second AZD1222 dose. The receptors come from an adult who received the AZD1222 COVID-19 vaccine.

This sequence joins TRBV27 and TRBJ2-5; TRBD2 aligns across 16 bases. The CDR3 spans 15 residues. Looked up from germline, CDR1 is MNHEY and CDR2 is SMNVEV (reference sequence). The V and J ends lost 3 bases and 5 bases, in that order; junction bases with no gene match: 0. The CDR3 coding sequence is TGTGCCAGCAGTTTGGGACTAGCGGGAGGGGAGACCCAGTACTTC. Protein product: CASSLGLAGGETQYF.

V and J are TRBV7-9 and TRBJ1-2; TRBD1 matches 7 bases. Trimming at V came to 8 bases and at J to 3 bases, leaving 12 bases not matched to a gene. Germline V lookup: CDR1 SEHNR, CDR2 FQNEAQ (reference sequence). CDR3 length: 15 amino acids. The CDR3 DNA reads as TGTGCCAGCGGGCTTTTGGGACAGCCACACTATGGCTACACCTTC. Translation: CASGLLGQPHYGYTF.

The sample holds a few counts of this clone. V gene TRBV7-9 combines with J gene TRBJ2-7, with 7 bases aligning to TRBD1. The germline V gene has CDR1 SEHNR and CDR2 FQNEAQ (reference sequence). The length of the CDR3 is 14 residues. Germline trimming cut 4 bases from V and 4 bases from J; bases unmatched to any gene: 7. CDR3 in amino acids: CASSSVGTEYEQYF. CDR3 coding DNA: TGTGCCAGCAGCTCGGTCGGGACAGAATACGAGCAGTACTTC.

In DNA, the CDR3 is TGTGCCAGCAGTTTAGACAGGGGCTCCTACAATGAGCAGTTCTTC. The encoded protein is CASSLDRGSYNEQFF. The genes are TRBV27 and TRBJ2-1; 8 bases agree with TRBD1. The V and J ends lost 2 bases and 0 bases, in that order; junction bases with no gene match: 0. The CDR3 spans 15 residues. Germline CDR1 and CDR2: MNHEY and SMNVEV (reference sequence).

This clone turned up a few times. For the CDR3, the DNA is TGCGCCAGCAGCACAAACGGACAGGGCTACGAGCAGTACTTC. Translation gives CASSTNGQGYEQYF. V gene TRBV5-1 combines with J gene TRBJ2-7; 8 bases align to TRBD1. Germline V gives CDR1 SGHRS, CDR2 YFSETQ. CDR3 length: 14 residues. The V gene end was trimmed by 4 bases and the J gene end by 3 bases; junction bases not matched to a gene: 6.

The CDR3 DNA sequence: TGTGCCAGCAGCTTGATGGGGAACACTGAAGCTTTCTTT. This gives the protein CASSLMGNTEAFF. The chain links TRBV5-6 to TRBJ1-1; D is unresolved. CDR3 length: 13 amino acids. V was shortened by 1 base and J by 1 base, with 5 bases between the two germline ends. Germline V CDR1 and CDR2: SGHDT, YYEEEE.

The V and J genes are TRBV5-4 and TRBJ2-2, with 9 bases that match TRBD2. The CDR3 is made up of 16 amino acids. CDR1 and CDR2 (germline): SGHNT, YYREEE (reference sequence). V dropped 3 bases and J dropped 5; count of bases not matched to a gene: 8. CDR3 DNA sequence: TGTGCCAGCAGCTCGGGAGCGGGAGGAGGGACCGGGGAGCTGTTTTTT. Its translation is CASSSGAGGGTGELFF.

V and J are TRBV18 and TRBJ2-3; 10 bases fit TRBD2. Looked up from germline, CDR1 is KGHSH and CDR2 is LQKENI. After removal of 1 base from V and 2 bases from J, the junction contained 6 bases not matched to a gene. CDR3 length: 17 residues. CDR3 nucleotide sequence: TGTGCCAGCTCACCACGCCGGACTAGCGGAATCACAGATACGCAGTATTTT. Protein sequence: CASSPRRTSGITDTQYF.

This chain links TRBV21-1 with TRBJ2-7; TRBD1 is the table's D call and was not checked against the DNA. TRBV21-1 is a listed pseudogene. CDR3 length equals 14 residues. CDR3 coding DNA: TGTGCCAGCAGCATCCACAGGGGGCTCTACGAGCAGTACTTC. Translating it yields CASSIHRGLYEQYF.

The chain is built from TRBV30 and TRBJ2-7; 16 bases map to TRBD2. The CDR3 runs to 15 residues. Germline V gene data show CDR1 as GTSNPN and CDR2 as SVGIG (reference sequence). V gave up 4 bases and J gave up 9 bases; unmatched junction bases: 9. The DNA of the CDR3 is TGTGCCTGGAACCCTGGGACTAGCGGGAGGGCCTTGCAGTACTTC. Protein product: CAWNPGTSGRALQYF.

The rearrangement links TRBV27 to TRBJ2-7; perhaps TRBD1 as D (6 bases). The CDR3 runs 15 residues. Trimming removed 0 bases at V and 1 base at J, with 10 bases between. Germline values: CDR1 MNHEY, CDR2 SMNVEV (reference sequence). The CDR3 spells CASSLSGGQSYEQYF. DNA of the CDR3: TGTGCCAGCAGTTTATCGGGTGGACAGTCCTACGAGCAGTACTTC.

The rearrangement joins TRBV7-3 to TRBJ2-7; TRBD2 matches 14 bases. The CDR3 is made up of 14 amino acids. Germline values: CDR1 SGHTA, CDR2 FQGTGA. V shed 2 bases, J shed 6 bases, and the junction held 0 bases outside the gene matches. The CDR3 is CASSLGTSGSEQYF. In DNA form, the CDR3 reads TGTGCCAGCAGCTTAGGGACTAGCGGGAGCGAGCAGTACTTC.

The J gene is TRBJ2-2, the V gene TRBV7-8; 7 nucleotides line up with TRBD2. The CDR3 runs 18 residues. Losses at the gene ends were 1 base for V and 0 bases for J; bases not matched to a gene: 8. Per the germline V gene, CDR1 is SGHVS and CDR2 is FQNEAQ. Here the CDR3 reads CASSLVASGYANTGELFF. CDR3 nucleotide sequence: TGTGCCAGCAGCTTAGTGGCTAGCGGTTACGCGAACACCGGGGAGCTGTTTTTT.